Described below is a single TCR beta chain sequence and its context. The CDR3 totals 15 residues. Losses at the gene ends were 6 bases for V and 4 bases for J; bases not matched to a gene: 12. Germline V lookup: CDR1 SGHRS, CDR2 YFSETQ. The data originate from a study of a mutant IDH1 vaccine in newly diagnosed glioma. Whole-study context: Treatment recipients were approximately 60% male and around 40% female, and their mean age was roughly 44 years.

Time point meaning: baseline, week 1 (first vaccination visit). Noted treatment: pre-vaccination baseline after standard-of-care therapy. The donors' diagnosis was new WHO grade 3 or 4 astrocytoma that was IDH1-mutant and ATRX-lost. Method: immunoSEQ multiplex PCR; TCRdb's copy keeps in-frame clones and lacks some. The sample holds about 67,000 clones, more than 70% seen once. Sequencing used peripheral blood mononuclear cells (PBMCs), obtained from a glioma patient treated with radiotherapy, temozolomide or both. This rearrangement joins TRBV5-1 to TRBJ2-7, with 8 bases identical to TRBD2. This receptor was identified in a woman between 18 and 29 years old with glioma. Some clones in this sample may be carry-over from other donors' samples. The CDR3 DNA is TGCGCCAGCACCCTGGACCTTTCGGGGGGGTACGAGCAGTACTTC. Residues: CASTLDLSGGYEQYF. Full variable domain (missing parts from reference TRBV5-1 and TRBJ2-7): KAGVTQTPRYLIKTRGQQVTLSCSPISGHRSVSWYQQTPGQGLQFLFEYFSETQRNKGNFPGRFSGRQFSNSRSEMNVSTLELGDSALYLCASTLDLSGGYEQYFGPGTRLTVT.